In this sample, the clone carrying this T cell receptor beta chain turned up a few times. Antigen specificity is unknown. V dropped 2 bases and J dropped 2 bases, with 13 bases sitting between them. CDR1 SGHAT and CDR2 FQNNGV come from the germline V gene. The CDR3 runs to 15 residues. Unique molecular identifiers were used in preparing the TCRbeta library. A single record per CDR3 protein comes from TCRdb applying MiXCR to the PCR reads. The sample carries 500,000 or so distinct CDR3 sequences, 10% to 12% recorded once. This sample was taken from a study of T-cell reconstitution after alpha-beta-depleted transplantation in children. Overall study results and limits: Hyperexpanded clones declined; after one year, newly produced T cells mostly supplied diversity.

The material sequenced was PBMCs, mostly from graft donor cells, taken 180 days after TCRalphabeta/CD19-depleted stem cell transplant. This chain connects TRBV11-2 to TRBJ2-7; D is undetermined. The TCR sequence derives from a female patient aged 2 to 10 who had a stem cell transplant for aplastic anemia, so the T cells may come from the graft donor. The CDR3 nucleotides read TGTGCCAGCAGCTTACTTACAGTTATTCCCTACGAGCAGTACTTC. Encoded protein: CASSLLTVIPYEQYF.